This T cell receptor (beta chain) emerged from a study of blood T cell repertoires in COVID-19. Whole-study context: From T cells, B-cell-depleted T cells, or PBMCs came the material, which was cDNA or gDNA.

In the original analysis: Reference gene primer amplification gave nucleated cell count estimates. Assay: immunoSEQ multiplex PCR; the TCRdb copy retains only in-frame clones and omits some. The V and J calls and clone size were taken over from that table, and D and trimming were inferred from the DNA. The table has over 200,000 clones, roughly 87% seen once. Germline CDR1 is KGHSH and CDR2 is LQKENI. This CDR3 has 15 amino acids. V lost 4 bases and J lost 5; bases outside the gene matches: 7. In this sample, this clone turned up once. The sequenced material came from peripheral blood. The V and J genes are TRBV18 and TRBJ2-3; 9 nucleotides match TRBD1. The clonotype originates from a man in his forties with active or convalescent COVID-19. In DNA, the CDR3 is TGTGCCAGCTCACTAACCACAGGGGGCGTAGATACGCAGTATTTT. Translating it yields CASSLTTGGVDTQYF. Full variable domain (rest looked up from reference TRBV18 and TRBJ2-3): NAGVMQNPRHLVRRRGQEARLRCSPMKGHSHVYWYRQLPEEGLKFMVYLQKENIIDESGMPKERFSAEFPKEGPSILRIQQVVRGDSAAYFCASSLTTGGVDTQYFGPGTRLTVL.